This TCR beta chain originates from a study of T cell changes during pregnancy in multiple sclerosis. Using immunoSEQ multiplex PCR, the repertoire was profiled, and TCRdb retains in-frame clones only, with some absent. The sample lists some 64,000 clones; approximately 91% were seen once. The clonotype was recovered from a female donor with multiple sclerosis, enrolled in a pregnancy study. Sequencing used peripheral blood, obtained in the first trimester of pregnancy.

The CDR3 sequence is CATSTDSQETQYF. The CDR3 bases are TGTGCCACCAGCACAGATAGCCAAGAGACCCAGTACTTC. V usage is TRBV15 and J usage is TRBJ2-5; no clear D gene. V shed 4 bases and J shed 1 base, with 7 bases lying between them. Germline V gene lookup returns CDR1 LNHNV and CDR2 YYDKDF (reference sequence). This CDR3 comprises 13 residues.